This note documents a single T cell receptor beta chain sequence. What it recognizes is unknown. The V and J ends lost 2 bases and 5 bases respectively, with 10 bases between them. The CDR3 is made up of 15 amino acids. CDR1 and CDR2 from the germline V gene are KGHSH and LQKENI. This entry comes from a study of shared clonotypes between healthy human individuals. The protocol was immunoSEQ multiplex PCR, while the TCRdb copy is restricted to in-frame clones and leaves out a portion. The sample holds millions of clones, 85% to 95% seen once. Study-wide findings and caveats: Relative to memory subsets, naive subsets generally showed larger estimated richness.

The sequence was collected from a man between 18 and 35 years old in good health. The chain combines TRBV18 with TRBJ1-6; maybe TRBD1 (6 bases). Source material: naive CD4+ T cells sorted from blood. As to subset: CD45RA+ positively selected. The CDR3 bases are TGTGCCAGCTCACCAGCCTGGACAGATAATTCACCCCTCCACTTT. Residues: CASSPAWTDNSPLHF.